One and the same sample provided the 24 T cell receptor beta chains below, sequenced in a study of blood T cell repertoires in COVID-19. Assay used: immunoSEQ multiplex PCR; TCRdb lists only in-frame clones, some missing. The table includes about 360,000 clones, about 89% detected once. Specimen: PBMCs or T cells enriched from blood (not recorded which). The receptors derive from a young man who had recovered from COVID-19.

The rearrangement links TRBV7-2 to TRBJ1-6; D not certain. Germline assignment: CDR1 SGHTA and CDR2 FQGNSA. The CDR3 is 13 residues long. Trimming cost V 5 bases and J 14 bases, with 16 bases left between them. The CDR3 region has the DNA TGTGCCAGCAGCACACGGACTGGGAAGGCCCTCCACTTT. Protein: CASSTRTGKALHF. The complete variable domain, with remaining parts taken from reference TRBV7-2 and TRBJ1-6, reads GAGVSQSPSNKVTEKGKDVELRCDPISGHTALYWYRQSLGQGLEFLIYFQGNSAPDKSGLPSDRFSAERTGGSVSTLTIQRTQQEDSAVYLCASSTRTGKALHFGNGTRLTVT.

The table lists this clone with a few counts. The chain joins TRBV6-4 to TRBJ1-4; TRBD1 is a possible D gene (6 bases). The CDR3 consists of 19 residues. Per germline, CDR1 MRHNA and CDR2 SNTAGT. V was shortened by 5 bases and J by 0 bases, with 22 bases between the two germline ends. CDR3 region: CASSLLRDNGVATNEKLFF. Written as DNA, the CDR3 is TGTGCCAGCAGTCTTTTGAGGGACAATGGGGTGGCAACTAATGAAAAACTGTTTTTT.

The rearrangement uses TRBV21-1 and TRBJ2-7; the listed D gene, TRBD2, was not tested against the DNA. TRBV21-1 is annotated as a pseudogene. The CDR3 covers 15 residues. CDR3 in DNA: TGTGCCAGCACCCCCGGGAGGGGCACAGGGTGCGAGCAGTACTTC. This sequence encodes CASTPGRGTGCEQYF.

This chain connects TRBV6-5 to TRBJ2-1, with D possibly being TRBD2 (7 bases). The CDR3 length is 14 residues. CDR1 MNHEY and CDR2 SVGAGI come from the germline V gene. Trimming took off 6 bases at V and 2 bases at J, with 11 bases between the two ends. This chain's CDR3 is CASRRGGAYNEQFF. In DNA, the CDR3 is TGTGCCAGCAGAAGGGGGGGGGCCTACAATGAGCAGTTCTTC.

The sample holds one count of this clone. CDR3 DNA sequence: TGCGCCAGCCGACAGACGCAAGAGACCCAGTACTTC. It encodes CASRQTQETQYF. This sequence joins TRBV5-1 and TRBJ2-5; TRBD1 might be the D (5 bases). The germline gives CDR1 SGHRS, CDR2 YFSETQ. This CDR3 comprises 12 residues. Trimming cost V 7 bases and J 2 bases, with 9 bases left between them.

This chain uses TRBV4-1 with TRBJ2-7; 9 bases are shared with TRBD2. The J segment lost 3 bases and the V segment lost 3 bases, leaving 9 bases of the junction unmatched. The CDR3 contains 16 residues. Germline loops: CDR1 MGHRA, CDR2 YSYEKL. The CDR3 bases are TGCGCCAGCAGCCAGCGGGGTAGCGGGGGCCACTACGAGCAGTACTTC. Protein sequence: CASSQRGSGGHYEQYF.

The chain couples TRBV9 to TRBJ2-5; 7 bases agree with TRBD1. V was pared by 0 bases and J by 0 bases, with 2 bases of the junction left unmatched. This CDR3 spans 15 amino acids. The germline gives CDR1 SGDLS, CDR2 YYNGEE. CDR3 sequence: CASSVVGQNQETQYF. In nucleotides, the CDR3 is TGTGCCAGCAGCGTAGTGGGACAGAACCAAGAGACCCAGTACTTC.

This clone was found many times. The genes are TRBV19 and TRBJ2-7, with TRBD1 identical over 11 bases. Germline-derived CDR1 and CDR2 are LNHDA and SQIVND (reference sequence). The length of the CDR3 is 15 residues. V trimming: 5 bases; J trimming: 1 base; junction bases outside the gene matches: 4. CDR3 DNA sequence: TGTGCCAGTAGTTCCGGGACAGGGGGGTCCTACGAGCAGTACTTC. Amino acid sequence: CASSSGTGGSYEQYF.

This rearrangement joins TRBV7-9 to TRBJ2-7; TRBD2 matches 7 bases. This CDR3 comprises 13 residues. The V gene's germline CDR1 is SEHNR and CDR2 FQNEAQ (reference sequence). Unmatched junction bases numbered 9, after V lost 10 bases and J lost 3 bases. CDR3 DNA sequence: TGTGCCACCGCCGAGGGAGGGGTCTACGAGCAGTACTTC. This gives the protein CATAEGGVYEQYF.

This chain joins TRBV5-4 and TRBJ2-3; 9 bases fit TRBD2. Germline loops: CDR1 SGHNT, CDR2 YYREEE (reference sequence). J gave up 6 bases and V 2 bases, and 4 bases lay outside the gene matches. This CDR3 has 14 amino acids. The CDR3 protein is CASSFYSGGDTQYF. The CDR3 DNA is TGTGCCAGCAGCTTCTATAGCGGGGGCGATACGCAGTATTTT.

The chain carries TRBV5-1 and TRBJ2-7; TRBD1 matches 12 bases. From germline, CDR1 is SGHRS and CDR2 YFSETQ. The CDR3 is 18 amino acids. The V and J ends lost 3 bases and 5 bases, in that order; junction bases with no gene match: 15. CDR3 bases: TGCGCCAGCAGCTGGACACCGGGACAGGGGGCGCTTATGCACGAGCAGTACTTC. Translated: CASSWTPGQGALMHEQYF.

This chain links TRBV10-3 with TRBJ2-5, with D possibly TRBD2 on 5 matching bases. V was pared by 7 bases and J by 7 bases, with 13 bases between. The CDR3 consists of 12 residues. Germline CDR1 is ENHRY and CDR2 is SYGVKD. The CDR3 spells CAIKTDGGTQYF. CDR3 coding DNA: TGTGCCATCAAGACGGACGGAGGGACCCAGTACTTC.

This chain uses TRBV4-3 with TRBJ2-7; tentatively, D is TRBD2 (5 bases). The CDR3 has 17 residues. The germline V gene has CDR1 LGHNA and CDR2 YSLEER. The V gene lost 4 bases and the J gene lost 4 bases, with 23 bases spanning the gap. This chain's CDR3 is CASSRTRVGPSPYEQYF. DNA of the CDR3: TGCGCCAGCAGCCGAACCCGGGTGGGTCCTAGCCCATACGAGCAGTACTTC.

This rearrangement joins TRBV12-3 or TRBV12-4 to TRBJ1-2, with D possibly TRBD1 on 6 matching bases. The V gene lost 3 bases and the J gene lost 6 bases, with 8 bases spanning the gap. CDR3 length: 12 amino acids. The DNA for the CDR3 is TGTGCCAGCAGTTTTGAGGGGGATGGCTACACCTTC. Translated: CASSFEGDGYTF.

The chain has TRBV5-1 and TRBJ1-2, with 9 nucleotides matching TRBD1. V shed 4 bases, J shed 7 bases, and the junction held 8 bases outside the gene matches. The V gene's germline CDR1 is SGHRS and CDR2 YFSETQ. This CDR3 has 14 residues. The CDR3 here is CASSQLGQGFGYTF. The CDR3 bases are TGCGCCAGCAGCCAGCTGGGACAGGGCTTTGGCTACACCTTC.

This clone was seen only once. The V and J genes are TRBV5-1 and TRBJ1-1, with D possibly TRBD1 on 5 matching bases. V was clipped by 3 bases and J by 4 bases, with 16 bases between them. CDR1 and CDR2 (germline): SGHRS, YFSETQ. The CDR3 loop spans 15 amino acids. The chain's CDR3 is CASSSAMGRGTEAFF. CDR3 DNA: TGCGCCAGCAGCTCGGCCATGGGGCGAGGCACTGAAGCTTTCTTT.

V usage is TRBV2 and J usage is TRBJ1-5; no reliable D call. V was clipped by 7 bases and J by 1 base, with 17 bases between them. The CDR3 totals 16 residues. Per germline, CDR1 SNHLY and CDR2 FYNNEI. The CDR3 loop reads CASTLDRGASNQPQHF. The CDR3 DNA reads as TGTGCCAGCACCCTCGACCGGGGTGCGAGCAATCAGCCCCAGCATTTT. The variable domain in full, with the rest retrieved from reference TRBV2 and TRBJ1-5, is EPEVTQTPSHQVTQMGQEVILRCVPISNHLYFYWYRQILGQKVEFLVSFYNNEISEKSEIFDDQFSVERPDGSNFTLKIRSTKLEDSAMYFCASTLDRGASNQPQHFGDGTRLSIL.

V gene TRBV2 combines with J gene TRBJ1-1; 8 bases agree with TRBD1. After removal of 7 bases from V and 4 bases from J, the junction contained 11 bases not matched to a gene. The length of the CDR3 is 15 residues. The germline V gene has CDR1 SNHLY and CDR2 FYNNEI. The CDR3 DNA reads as TGTGCCAGCAAAAGGACAGGGACGAGGGGCACTGAAGCTTTCTTT. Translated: CASKRTGTRGTEAFF.

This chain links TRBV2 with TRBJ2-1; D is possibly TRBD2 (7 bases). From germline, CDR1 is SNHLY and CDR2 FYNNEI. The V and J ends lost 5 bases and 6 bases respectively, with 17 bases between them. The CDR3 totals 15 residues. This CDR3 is CASSKEGGAGNEQFF. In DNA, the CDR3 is TGTGCCAGCAGTAAAGAGGGGGGGGCCGGCAATGAGCAGTTCTTC.

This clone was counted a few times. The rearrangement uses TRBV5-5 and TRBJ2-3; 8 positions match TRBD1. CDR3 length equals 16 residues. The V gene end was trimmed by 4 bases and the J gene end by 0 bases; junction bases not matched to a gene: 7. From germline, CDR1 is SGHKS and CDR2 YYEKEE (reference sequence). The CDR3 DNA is TGTGCCAGCAGCAAAGGACAGGGCTTTAGCACAGATACGCAGTATTTT. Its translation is CASSKGQGFSTDTQYF.

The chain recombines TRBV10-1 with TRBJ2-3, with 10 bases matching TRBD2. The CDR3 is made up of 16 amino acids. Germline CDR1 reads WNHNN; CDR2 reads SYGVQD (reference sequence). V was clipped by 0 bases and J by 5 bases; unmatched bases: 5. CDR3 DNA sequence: TGCGCCAGCAGTGAGTCGTGGGGACTAGCGAGAGATACGCAGTATTTT. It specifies CASSESWGLARDTQYF.

Here the CDR3 reads CASSYRSSYEQYF. CDR3 in DNA: TGTGCCAGCAGCTACAGAAGCTCCTACGAGCAGTACTTC. V gene TRBV5-4 combines with J gene TRBJ2-7; D ambiguous. V lost 3 bases and J lost 0, with 7 bases in between. The CDR3 runs 13 residues. Germline CDR1 and CDR2: SGHNT and YYREEE (reference sequence).

CDR3 sequence (DNA): TGTGCTAGTGGTTTGGTTAGTCCCCAGGGCCAGTACTTC. Protein sequence: CASGLVSPQGQYF. The chain combines TRBV12-5 with TRBJ2-5, with D maybe TRBD1 (5 bases). CDR3 size: 13 residues. Trimming left V 0 bases short and J 10 bases short, with 12 bases between. The germline V gene has CDR1 LGHNT and CDR2 FRNRAP.

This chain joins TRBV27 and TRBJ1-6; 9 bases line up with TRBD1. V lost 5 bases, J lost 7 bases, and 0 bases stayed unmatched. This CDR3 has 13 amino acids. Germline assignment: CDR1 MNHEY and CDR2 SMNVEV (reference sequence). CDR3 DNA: TGTGCCAGCAGTGACAGGGGGAATTCACCCCTCCACTTT. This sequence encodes CASSDRGNSPLHF.